This T cell receptor (beta chain) came from a study of T-cell reconstitution after alpha-beta-depleted transplantation in children. Study-level findings and limits: Alpha-beta T cells about two months after transplant reportedly derived from several hundred expanded graft clones. Where some patients showed high TCRbeta diversity at day 60, it came from recipient T cells and thymic progenitors that had survived. At the one-year point after transplant, T-cell counts and TCRbeta diversity were found to come mostly from T cells that had been newly produced.

This clonotype has a handful of counts. Its antigen is not identified. Preparing the TCRbeta library involved the use of unique molecular identifiers. TCRdb re-called the PCR reads with MiXCR, one entry per CDR3 protein. Of fewer than 1 million distinct CDR3 sequences in the sample, about 15% were seen once. Trimming cost V 6 bases and J 5 bases; bases outside gene matches: 13. Germline CDR1 is SGHDT and CDR2 is YYEEEE. The CDR3 totals 16 residues. This sample comprised PBMCs, mostly from graft donor cells, obtained 360 days after TCRalphabeta/CD19-depleted stem cell transplant. The clonotype comes from a male patient between 5 and 17 years old who had a stem cell transplant for acute lymphoblastic leukemia, so the T cells may come from the graft donor. The rearrangement joins TRBV5-6 to TRBJ2-2; 7 nucleotides line up with TRBD2. The CDR3 nucleotides read TGTGCCAGCACCCTCATATCGACTAGCAAAACCGGGGAGCTGTTTTTT. This sequence encodes CASTLISTSKTGELFF.